The clone carrying this T cell receptor beta chain was counted at least ten times. The source of the sample is a study of T cell repertoires in cytomegalovirus infection. A single record per CDR3 protein comes from TCRdb applying MiXCR to the reads. Of about 360,000 distinct CDR3 sequences listed, about a sixth are singletons. Germline V gene data show CDR1 as SGHDN and CDR2 as FVKESK. CDR3 length equals 14 residues. Trimming removed 0 bases at V and 3 bases at J, with 8 bases between. The sample comprised PBMCs. V gene TRBV14 combines with J gene TRBJ1-1; D gene uncertain. The source of this sequence is a human donor in good health (CMV status not recorded). Some clones in this sample may be carry-over from other donors' samples. The DNA of the CDR3 is TGTGCCAGCAGCCAAGATCATGGGTACACTGAAGCTTTCTTT. It specifies CASSQDHGYTEAFF.